The T cell receptor (beta chain) described here comes from a study of a mutant IDH1 vaccine in newly diagnosed glioma. Study overall: Patients had eight vaccinations, in weeks 1, 3, 5, 7, 11, 15, 19 and 23. Treated patients, averaging about 40 years, were 62.5% male and about 40% female.

Profiling relied on immunoSEQ multiplex PCR, and the TCRdb table lists in-frame clones only, not all of them. The sample holds 50,000 to 60,000 clones; about 91% are singletons and the top ten take 2.4%. About this clone: Its matching antigen is unknown.

As to time point: week 11, during vaccination. Each dose of the vaccine consisted of 300 ug of mutant IDH1 20-mer peptide, with topical imiquimod. The CDR3 length is 16 residues. Germline assignment: CDR1 WSHSY and CDR2 SAAADI. V gave up 8 bases and J gave up 5 bases, with 23 bases separating them. This clonotype originated in a man aged 50 to 59 with glioma. The chain uses TRBV10-2 and TRBJ2-3; D is perhaps TRBD2 (7 bases). The sequenced sample was PBMCs, obtained from a glioma patient whose treatment included an IDH1 peptide vaccine. DNA for the CDR3: TGCGCCAGCGAACCCAGATCGGGGGGCCAGAAAGATACGCAGTATTTT. It encodes CASEPRSGGQKDTQYF.